The 29 T cell receptor beta chains in this list originate from one sample, sequenced in a study of cytomegalovirus exposure and HLA in healthy donors. Researchers ran the PCR with 60 Vbeta and 13 Jbeta primers. Clones were sequenced by immunoSEQ multiplex PCR, and TCRdb holds only the in-frame ones, with some missing. The data contain 110,000 to 150,000 clones, more than 70% of them seen just once; the ten biggest clones take up 4.9%. The specimen was PBMCs. All receptors come from a woman in her fifties or sixties in good health and CMV-seronegative.

V gene TRBV6-6 combines with J gene TRBJ2-3; 7 bases line up with TRBD2. The CDR3 spans 16 residues. V gave up 7 bases and J gave up 2 bases; unmatched junction bases: 12. The germline V gene has CDR1 MNHNY and CDR2 SVGAGI (reference sequence). DNA for the CDR3: TGTGCCAGCACTGTCGCTAGCGGAACGTTCACAGATACGCAGTATTTT. Encoded protein: CASTVASGTFTDTQYF.

V and J are TRBV4-1 and TRBJ2-2; no definite D call. The CDR3 runs to 14 residues. Germline V gene sequence: CDR1 MGHRA, CDR2 YSYEKL. Trimming took off 1 base at V and 4 bases at J, with 7 bases between the two ends. The CDR3 region has the DNA TGCGCCAGCAGCCAAGTGTCGGGCACCGGGGAGCTGTTTTTT. Residues: CASSQVSGTGELFF.

The chain carries TRBV7-9 and TRBJ1-2; D gene unclear. The CDR3 length is 15 residues. V was trimmed by 1 base and J by 5 bases, leaving 14 bases between them. Germline assignment: CDR1 SEHNR and CDR2 FQNEAQ (reference sequence). CDR3 bases: TGTGCCAGCAGCTTAGTGGTCGGCGGTCGGTATGGCTACACCTTC. This encodes CASSLVVGGRYGYTF.

This chain connects TRBV30 to TRBJ1-2, with unresolved D. CDR1 is GTSNPN and CDR2 is SVGIG in the germline V gene (reference sequence). V lost 0 bases and J 1 base, leaving 9 bases between the germline ends. CDR3 size: 14 residues. CDR3: CAWSVYRDNYGYTF. For the CDR3, the DNA is TGTGCCTGGAGTGTATACAGAGATAACTATGGCTACACCTTC.

The chain couples TRBV4-1 to TRBJ1-3; 7 nucleotides align to TRBD1. Trimming removed 0 bases from V and 2 bases from J; junction bases left unmatched: 7. The germline CDR1 and CDR2 sequences are MGHRA and YSYEKL. The CDR3 covers 17 residues. CDR3 sequence reads: CASSQDPAGGTGNTIYF. CDR3 bases: TGCGCCAGCAGCCAAGACCCGGCAGGGGGTACTGGAAACACCATATATTTT.

This clone was counted only a few times. This chain connects TRBV7-9 to TRBJ1-1; no reliable D call. Germline V gene lookup returns CDR1 SEHNR and CDR2 FQNEAQ (reference sequence). The V end lost 1 base, the J end lost 3 bases, and 6 bases lay between the germline ends. The CDR3 has 13 amino acids. CDR3 DNA sequence: TGTGCCAGCAGCTTAGAGGACTACACTGAAGCTTTCTTT. Its translation is CASSLEDYTEAFF. The variable domain in full, completed from reference TRBV7-9 and TRBJ1-1, reads DTGVSQNPRHKITKRGQNVTFRCDPISEHNRLYWYRQTLGQGPEFLTYFQNEAQLEKSRLLSDRFSAERPKGSFSTLEIQRTEQGDSAMYLCASSLEDYTEAFFGQGTRLTVV.

The J gene is TRBJ2-2, the V gene TRBV19; 8 bases are a match to TRBD1. Unmatched junction bases numbered 7, after V lost 7 bases and J lost 0 bases. The CDR3 extends over 16 amino acids. The germline CDR1 and CDR2 sequences are LNHDA and SQIVND (reference sequence). The CDR3 here is CASTVHRGSNTGELFF. CDR3 DNA: TGTGCCAGTACGGTCCACAGGGGGTCGAACACCGGGGAGCTGTTTTTT. Supplemented by reference TRBV19 and TRBJ2-2, the full variable domain reads DGGITQSPKYLFRKEGQNVTLSCEQNLNHDAMYWYRQDPGQGLRLIYYSQIVNDFQKGDIAEGYSVSREKKESFPLTVTSAQKNPTAFYLCASTVHRGSNTGELFFGEGSRLTVL.

The V gene is TRBV6-1, the J gene TRBJ2-5, with 7 bases lining up with TRBD2. This CDR3 is 14 amino acids long. CDR1 is MNHNS, CDR2 SASEGT, per germline. V was pared by 1 base and J by 4 bases, with 3 bases of the junction left unmatched. The CDR3 loop is CASSEGGGGETQYF. The CDR3 bases are TGTGCCAGCAGTGAAGGCGGGGGAGGAGAGACCCAGTACTTC.

This clone was counted only a few times. The chain recombines TRBV7-2 with TRBJ2-7, with TRBD1 matching 8 bases. CDR3 size: 15 residues. CDR1 and CDR2 from the germline V gene are SGHTA and FQGNSA. With V trimmed by 5 bases and J by 7 bases, 13 bases remained unmatched. CDR3 nucleotide sequence: TGTGCCAGCAGCGCGAGACAGGGGACCTACTGGGAGCAGTACTTC. Translating gives CASSARQGTYWEQYF. Using reference TRBV7-2 and TRBJ2-7 for the parts outside the CDR3, the full variable domain is GAGVSQSPSNKVTEKGKDVELRCDPISGHTALYWYRQSLGQGLEFLIYFQGNSAPDKSGLPSDRFSAERTGGSVSTLTIQRTQQEDSAVYLCASSARQGTYWEQYFGPGTRLTVT.

This clone was seen only a few times. The chain combines TRBV25-1 with TRBJ1-1; a possible D gene is TRBD1 (6 bases). The germline V gene encodes CDR1 MGHDK and CDR2 SYGVNS. The ends were cut back, 5 bases at V and 2 bases at J, with 18 bases in the middle. This CDR3 spans 16 amino acids. The CDR3 spells CASSRNPTGRNTEAFF. CDR3 DNA: TGTGCCAGCAGTAGAAATCCCACAGGGAGAAACACTGAAGCTTTCTTT.

V gene TRBV5-4 combines with J gene TRBJ2-1; D not resolved. The CDR3 consists of 11 residues. Germline loops: CDR1 SGHNT, CDR2 YYREEE (reference sequence). Trimming pared 3 bases from V and 5 bases from J, leaving 3 bases between. The CDR3 is CASSYNNEQFF. The CDR3 DNA sequence: TGTGCCAGCAGCTATAACAATGAGCAGTTCTTC. The full variable domain, its missing parts supplied by reference TRBV5-4 and TRBJ2-1, is ETGVTQSPTHLIKTRGQQVTLRCSSQSGHNTVSWYQQALGQGPQFIFQYYREEENGRGNFPPRFSGLQFPNYSSELNVNALELDDSALYLCASSYNNEQFFGPGTRLTVL.

The gene calls are TRBV18 and TRBJ2-2; a weak D match, TRBD2 (6 bases). Trimming shortened V by 2 bases and J by 7 bases, and 14 bases separated the two germline ends. This CDR3 contains 15 residues. The germline V gene has CDR1 KGHSH and CDR2 LQKENI. The CDR3, as DNA: TGTGCCAGCTCACCAGGGCGTCCGGGGGTCGGGGAGCTGTTTTTT. Translation gives CASSPGRPGVGELFF. Filled out from reference TRBV18 and TRBJ2-2, the complete variable domain reads NAGVMQNPRHLVRRRGQEARLRCSPMKGHSHVYWYRQLPEEGLKFMVYLQKENIIDESGMPKERFSAEFPKEGPSILRIQQVVRGDSAAYFCASSPGRPGVGELFFGEGSRLTVL.

This clone was seen more than once but under ten times. The chain recombines TRBV30 with TRBJ2-5, with 11 bases identical to TRBD2. Trimming cost V 5 bases and J 2 bases; bases outside gene matches: 13. This CDR3 is built from 17 residues. Germline-derived CDR1 and CDR2 are GTSNPN and SVGIG (reference sequence). CDR3 sequence reads: CAWGSGGALTQQETQYF. DNA of the CDR3: TGTGCCTGGGGTAGCGGGGGGGCCTTGACCCAGCAAGAGACCCAGTACTTC.

The chain recombines TRBV5-5 with TRBJ2-7; 7 nucleotides line up with TRBD1. This CDR3 spans 16 amino acids. V lost 7 bases, J lost 4 bases, and 17 bases stayed unmatched. Germline CDR1 SGHKS, CDR2 YYEKEE (reference sequence). CDR3 in amino acids: CASRPGTARRWYEQYF. The CDR3 nucleotides read TGTGCCAGCCGTCCCGGGACAGCCAGGAGGTGGTACGAGCAGTACTTC.

Points on this clone: An end of the junction does not agree with germline; a read error may underlie this. CDR3 DNA: TGTGCTAGCAGCTCCTCCGGGAGGTTACGTACCCAGTACTTC. Amino acid sequence: CASSSSGRLRTQYF. V gene TRBV7-7 combines with J gene TRBJ2-5; TRBD2 aligns across 7 bases. The CDR3 runs 14 residues. CDR1 SSHAT and CDR2 FNYEAQ come from the germline V gene (reference sequence).

The V and J genes are TRBV5-4 and TRBJ2-3; no clear D gene. Looked up from germline, CDR1 is SGHNT and CDR2 is YYREEE (reference sequence). The CDR3 has 13 amino acids. V dropped 0 bases and J dropped 3 bases, with 5 bases sitting between them. Here the CDR3 reads CASSLDSTDTQYF. CDR3 DNA: TGTGCCAGCAGCTTGGATTCTACAGATACGCAGTATTTT.

In its sample, this clone was seen once. An end of the junction differs from the germline gene, which may be a read error. This sequence joins TRBV7-7 and TRBJ1-1; no clear D gene. The CDR3 is 13 residues long. CDR1 is SSHAT and CDR2 is FNYEAQ in the germline V gene (reference sequence). CDR3 region: CASSAERDTEAFF. For the CDR3, the DNA is TGTGCTAGCAGCGCGGAACGGGACACTGAAGCTTTCTTT.

This rearrangement joins TRBV18 to TRBJ2-7, with 10 bases fitting TRBD1. Germline V gives CDR1 KGHSH, CDR2 LQKENI. This CDR3 region has 17 residues. V was clipped by 3 bases and J by 1 base; unmatched bases: 9. The CDR3 bases are TGTGCCAGCTCACCTCCGACAGGGGGCGCGGGGTCCTACGAGCAGTACTTC. Translating it yields CASSPPTGGAGSYEQYF.

This chain uses TRBV9 with TRBJ1-1; no definite D call. Germline V gives CDR1 SGDLS, CDR2 YYNGEE. The CDR3 is 13 residues long. Trimming shortened V by 1 base and J by 2 bases, and 6 bases separated the two germline ends. CDR3 region: CASSVSRNTEAFF. In DNA, the CDR3 is TGTGCCAGCAGCGTAAGCCGCAACACTGAAGCTTTCTTT. Supplemented by reference TRBV9 and TRBJ1-1, the full variable domain reads DSGVTQTPKHLITATGQRVTLRCSPRSGDLSVYWYQQSLDQGLQFLIQYYNGEERAKGNILERFSAQQFPDLHSELNLSSLELGDSALYFCASSVSRNTEAFFGQGTRLTVV.

The chain recombines TRBV11-3 with TRBJ2-1, with D possibly TRBD1 on 5 matching bases. CDR1 is SGHNT and CDR2 is YENEEA in the germline V gene. The CDR3 consists of 13 residues. Deletions cut 1 base from V and 8 bases from J, with 9 bases between. DNA of the CDR3: TGTGCCAGCAGCTTAGGGGGCAGCTATGAGCAGTTCTTC. Its translation is CASSLGGSYEQFF.

The V gene is TRBV6-5, the J gene TRBJ1-3; 8 bases line up with TRBD1. The CDR3 loop spans 15 amino acids. V shed 0 bases, J shed 4 bases, and the junction held 2 bases outside the gene matches. The germline gives CDR1 MNHEY, CDR2 SVGAGI. The CDR3 DNA reads TGTGCCAGCAGTTACTCGACAGGGGCCGGAAACACCATATATTTT. Protein: CASSYSTGAGNTIYF.

The chain combines TRBV7-8 with TRBJ2-3; a weak D match, TRBD2 (6 bases). The CDR3 consists of 14 residues. Germline V gene sequence: CDR1 SGHVS, CDR2 FQNEAQ. Between the trimmed V and J ends, which lost 6 bases and 3 bases, there was a span of 13 bases. CDR3 DNA: TGTGCCAGCAGATACGGGGGTAGTACAGATACGCAGTATTTT. Translated, it gives CASRYGGSTDTQYF.

The J gene is TRBJ2-5, the V gene TRBV2; TRBD1 matches at 8 bases. The ends lost 5 bases at V and 3 bases at J; junction bases unmatched: 5. Germline CDR1 is SNHLY and CDR2 is FYNNEI. The CDR3 spans 14 residues. This CDR3 reads CASSPKTGEETQYF. CDR3 DNA sequence: TGTGCCAGCAGTCCCAAGACAGGGGAAGAGACCCAGTACTTC.

The rearrangement links TRBV29-1 to TRBJ2-3, with D possibly being TRBD2 (6 bases). The CDR3 totals 13 residues. Trimming shortened V by 6 bases and J by 4 bases, and 14 bases separated the two germline ends. The V gene's germline CDR1 is SQVTM and CDR2 ANQGSEA. CDR3 bases: TGCAGCGTCAACCGAGGAGGGGCAGATACGCAGTATTTT. This encodes CSVNRGGADTQYF.

CDR3 sequence reads: CASSEGQGADTQYF. Written as DNA, the CDR3 is TGTGCCAGCAGTGAGGGACAGGGGGCAGATACGCAGTATTTT. The rearrangement joins TRBV6-4 to TRBJ2-3, with 11 bases that match TRBD1. The trim removed 3 bases at V and 4 bases at J, leaving 0 bases unmatched. The CDR3 extends over 14 amino acids. CDR1 is MRHNA, CDR2 SNTAGT, per germline.

The chain employs TRBV4-1 and TRBJ2-4, with D perhaps TRBD1 (6 bases). CDR3 length: 15 amino acids. Germline values: CDR1 MGHRA, CDR2 YSYEKL. The V end lost 4 bases, the J end lost 0 bases, and 10 bases lay between the germline ends. This CDR3 is CASSPGAIAKNIQYF. The CDR3 DNA follows: TGCGCCAGCAGCCCAGGGGCGATAGCCAAAAACATTCAGTACTTC.

The chain is built from TRBV4-2 and TRBJ2-7, with D uncertain. The CDR3 is made up of 15 amino acids. V lost 0 bases and J 1 base, leaving 10 bases between the germline ends. Per germline, CDR1 LGHNA and CDR2 YNFKEQ. In DNA form, the CDR3 reads TGTGCCAGCAGCCAAGATTATACGGGTTCCTACGAGCAGTACTTC. Translation: CASSQDYTGSYEQYF.

Here the CDR3 reads CASSLELAAYNEQFF. The CDR3, as DNA: TGTGCCAGCAGCTTAGAACTAGCGGCCTACAATGAGCAGTTCTTC. V and J are TRBV11-2 and TRBJ2-1; TRBD2 matches 8 bases. This CDR3 is built from 15 residues. Germline V lookup: CDR1 SGHAT, CDR2 FQNNGV. V shed 0 bases, J shed 2 bases, and the junction held 0 bases outside the gene matches.

The chain recombines TRBV11-2 with TRBJ1-1; a possible D gene is TRBD1 (5 bases). Trimming left V 2 bases short and J 5 bases short, with 9 bases between. The CDR3 has 13 residues. Germline loops: CDR1 SGHAT, CDR2 FQNNGV. The CDR3 region has the DNA TGTGCCAGCAGCTTAAATCAGGGTACTGAAGCTTTCTTT. Protein: CASSLNQGTEAFF.